Below, 15 T cell receptor beta chains from the same sample are listed, as sequenced in a study of cytomegalovirus exposure and HLA in healthy donors. It was with 60 Vbeta and 13 Jbeta primers that the PCR ran. Repertoires were generated with immunoSEQ multiplex PCR, while TCRdb's copy carries only in-frame clones and drops some. Counted here are 200,000 to 250,000 clones, 70% occurring once; the ten biggest clones make up 2.6%. Sequencing was done on a sample of PBMCs. The receptors come from a man aged 40-49 years in good health and CMV-seropositive.

The chain links TRBV11-2 to TRBJ2-7; D is ambiguous. The V gene's germline CDR1 is SGHAT and CDR2 FQNNGV. Trimming took 2 bases from V and 2 from J, leaving 13 bases between them. The CDR3 is 15 amino acids. CDR3 in amino acids: CASSLNERRPYEQYF. DNA for the CDR3: TGTGCCAGCAGCTTAAATGAGCGCCGACCCTACGAGCAGTACTTC.

This rearrangement joins TRBV7-2 to TRBJ2-7; maybe TRBD2 (5 bases). This CDR3 is 16 amino acids long. CDR1 and CDR2 from the germline V gene are SGHTA and FQGNSA. Trimming stripped 5 bases from V and 1 base from J, with 18 bases between. CDR3 DNA sequence: TGTGCCAGCAGCGTCGTTGGCGGGCAGGCGTCCTACGAGCAGTACTTC. Protein sequence: CASSVVGGQASYEQYF.

This chain joins TRBV23-1 and TRBJ1-1; TRBD1 agrees at 7 bases. TRBV23-1 is marked as an open reading frame, function uncertain. V lost 3 bases to trimming and J lost 1 base; unmatched junction nucleotides: 8. This CDR3 has 16 residues. The CDR3 here is CASSHPSGGRNTEAFF. The CDR3 DNA follows: TGCGCCAGCAGTCACCCCTCAGGGGGTAGGAACACTGAAGCTTTCTTT.

On this clone: This same CDR3 is encoded by further DNA sequences in the sample. This sequence joins TRBV27 and TRBJ2-7; D remains unclear. The germline V and J ends were trimmed by 0 bases and 4 bases, with 10 bases remaining between them. The CDR3 extends over 14 amino acids. The germline CDR1 and CDR2 sequences are MNHEY and SMNVEV (reference sequence). The CDR3 region is CASSLSWQAYEQYF. CDR3 nucleotides: TGTGCCAGCAGTTTATCGTGGCAGGCTTACGAGCAGTACTTC.

This clone was observed a few times. The gene calls are TRBV15 and TRBJ2-5; 8 bases map to TRBD1. The CDR3 covers 15 residues. CDR1 and CDR2 (germline): LNHNV, YYDKDF (reference sequence). Trimming at V came to 1 base and at J to 8 bases, leaving 9 bases not matched to a gene. The CDR3 is CATSRGGQASPTQYF. CDR3 nucleotide sequence: TGTGCCACCAGCAGAGGGGGACAGGCAAGTCCCACCCAGTACTTC.

The V gene is TRBV13, the J gene TRBJ2-3; 7 bases fit TRBD2. The CDR3 runs to 13 residues. CDR1 and CDR2 from the germline V gene are PRHDT and FYEKMQ (reference sequence). V shed 2 bases and J 5 bases; nucleotides not matched to a gene: 1. The CDR3 spells CASSLIAGDTQYF. CDR3 coding DNA: TGTGCCAGCAGCTTAATAGCGGGAGATACGCAGTATTTT.

V gene TRBV9 combines with J gene TRBJ2-1; 9 positions agree with TRBD1. CDR3 length equals 15 residues. The germline CDR1 and CDR2 sequences are SGDLS and YYNGEE. With 3 bases clipped from V and 8 bases from J, the junction kept 9 bases outside the gene matches. CDR3 amino acids: CASSAGGQGFDEQFF. For the CDR3, the DNA is TGTGCCAGCAGCGCTGGGGGACAGGGTTTCGATGAGCAGTTCTTC.

This clone was counted only a few times. V usage is TRBV6-5 and J usage is TRBJ1-1; unclear D gene. Trimming cost V 5 bases and J 7 bases, with 14 bases left between them. The CDR3 totals 13 residues. The V gene's germline CDR1 is MNHEY and CDR2 SVGAGI. CDR3 in DNA: TGTGCCAGCAGTACTGGAGGGTACCGTGAAGCTTTCTTT. It yields the protein CASSTGGYREAFF.

Comment on this clone: Within the sample, other DNA sequences also encode this same CDR3. V gene TRBV5-4 combines with J gene TRBJ2-5; D ambiguous. V dropped 0 bases and J dropped 3 bases, with 6 bases sitting between them. CDR3 length: 13 amino acids. Germline V gene data show CDR1 as SGHNT and CDR2 as YYREEE (reference sequence). The CDR3 sequence: CASSLGSEETQYF. CDR3 sequence (DNA): TGTGCCAGCAGCTTGGGTTCAGAAGAGACCCAGTACTTC.

CDR3 residues: CSVEDASGDTQYF. CDR3 coding DNA: TGCAGCGTTGAAGATGCTAGCGGGGATACGCAGTATTTT. The rearrangement links TRBV29-1 to TRBJ2-3; TRBD2 agrees at 8 bases. The germline V gene has CDR1 SQVTM and CDR2 ANQGSEA. V lost 0 bases and J lost 6; bases outside the gene matches: 2. CDR3 size: 13 residues.

The DNA for the CDR3 is TGTGCCACCAGCAGTTCCGCACCCTGGACAGGGGGCTACGAGCAGTACTTC. The encoded protein is CATSSSAPWTGGYEQYF. V gene TRBV15 combines with J gene TRBJ2-7; 10 bases map to TRBD1. Germline V gene sequence: CDR1 LNHNV, CDR2 YYDKDF (reference sequence). This CDR3 contains 17 residues. V was clipped by 3 bases and J by 3 bases; unmatched bases: 11.

The chain links TRBV15 to TRBJ1-2, with D maybe TRBD1 (6 bases). Trimming left V 2 bases short and J 8 bases short, with 15 bases between. Per the germline V gene, CDR1 is LNHNV and CDR2 is YYDKDF (reference sequence). The CDR3 is made up of 14 amino acids. The CDR3 DNA sequence: TGTGCCACCAGCAGAACCGACAGGTTCTACGGCTACACCTTC. Its protein product is CATSRTDRFYGYTF.

CDR3: CASSPGTGGSLGYGYTF. CDR3 coding DNA: TGTGCCAGCAGCCCCGGGACAGGGGGCTCTCTAGGCTATGGCTACACCTTC. The V and J genes are TRBV11-1 and TRBJ1-2; TRBD1 matches 12 bases. This CDR3 region has 17 residues. Trimming at V came to 5 bases and at J to 4 bases, leaving 11 bases not matched to a gene. Germline values: CDR1 SGHAT, CDR2 FQDESV (reference sequence).

The V gene is TRBV5-1, the J gene TRBJ2-3, with TRBD1 as a possible D gene (6 bases). CDR1 is SGHRS, CDR2 YFSETQ, per germline. V lost 8 bases, J lost 0 bases, and 16 bases lay in between. The length of the CDR3 is 15 residues. The CDR3 nucleotides read TGCGCCAGTTTTCCCCGGGACATAAGCACAGATACGCAGTATTTT. As protein: CASFPRDISTDTQYF.

This clone was recorded only once. This sequence joins TRBV5-4 and TRBJ2-1; 14 bases agree with TRBD2. Germline trimming cut 4 bases from V and 7 bases from J; bases unmatched to any gene: 7. Germline V gene lookup returns CDR1 SGHNT and CDR2 YYREEE (reference sequence). CDR3 size: 16 residues. CDR3 sequence: CASSREGLAGENEQFF. The CDR3 coding sequence is TGTGCCAGCAGCAGGGAGGGACTAGCGGGGGAAAATGAGCAGTTCTTC.